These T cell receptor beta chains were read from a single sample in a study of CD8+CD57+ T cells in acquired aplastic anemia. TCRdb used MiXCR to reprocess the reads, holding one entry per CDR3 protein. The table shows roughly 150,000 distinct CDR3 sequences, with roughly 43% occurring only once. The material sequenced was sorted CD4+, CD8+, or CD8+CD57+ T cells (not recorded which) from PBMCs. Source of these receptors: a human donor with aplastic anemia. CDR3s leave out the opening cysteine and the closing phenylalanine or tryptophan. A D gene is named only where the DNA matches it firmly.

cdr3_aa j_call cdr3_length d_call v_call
ASSEGRTGGLWTEAF TRBJ1-1 15 TRBD1 TRBV25-1
ASKEQGAAYEQY TRBJ2-7 12 TRBD1 TRBV2
ASSSAPGTEAF TRBJ1-1 11 . TRBV25-1
ASSLVVGETQY TRBJ2-5 11 . TRBV7-6
ASSVEESNTGELF TRBJ2-2 13 . TRBV9
ASSLVAGGSPGELF TRBJ2-2 14 TRBD2 TRBV11-2
ASSQGQSNSPLH TRBJ1-6 12 . TRBV3-1
ASSPPLTQRSEQY TRBJ2-7 13 . TRBV5-1
AISVRDRVAEQY TRBJ2-7 12 TRBD1 TRBV10-3
ASSGRISNTGELF TRBJ2-2 13 . TRBV25-1
ASSQVGTTTYEQY TRBJ2-7 13 . TRBV3-1
ASKGVEEKLF TRBJ1-4 10 . TRBV12-3/TRBV12-4
ASSQVGDAGTEAF TRBJ1-1 13 . TRBV4-3
ASQGTAGNTIY TRBJ1-3 11 . TRBV2
ASTLDPGASYEQY TRBJ2-7 13 . TRBV6-1
ASRGTGGYEKLF TRBJ1-4 12 TRBD1 TRBV6-1
ASSRRSAYDQY TRBJ2-7 11 . TRBV12-3/TRBV12-4
SATDSTNSPLH TRBJ1-6 11 . TRBV20-1
ASSLGDWGGAETQY TRBJ2-5 14 TRBD2 TRBV7-2
ASSPWGDTEAF TRBJ1-1 11 . TRBV7-6
ASSEIGSRNTIY TRBJ1-3 12 . TRBV25-1
ASSPTQGAGELF TRBJ2-2 12 TRBD1 TRBV11-2
ASGRDQPQH TRBJ1-5 9 . TRBV6-5
ASGRLAGVGEQY TRBJ2-7 12 TRBD2 TRBV5-1
AWNSGDTDTQY TRBJ2-3 11 . TRBV30
ASSLRGQEIYNEQF TRBJ2-1 14 TRBD1 TRBV7-6
ASSEIAGARSYT TRBJ1-2 12 . TRBV2
SAPGGSYEQY TRBJ2-7 10 . TRBV20-1
ASSLVGSDTEAF TRBJ1-1 12 . TRBV12-3/TRBV12-4
ASGSLGQGGETQY TRBJ2-5 13 . TRBV2
ASSAPLVSGGYEQY TRBJ2-7 14 . TRBV7-4
AIPNWYRASGYGYT TRBJ1-2 14 . TRBV10-3
ATSRGSKREYNEQF TRBJ2-1 14 TRBD2 TRBV15
SARDPEGPNTEAF TRBJ1-1 13 . TRBV20-1
ASSFTNYGYT TRBJ1-2 10 . TRBV7-9